The 19 T cell receptor beta chains below were found in one sample sequenced in a study of molecular identifiers for immune sequencing clone quantification. TCRdb redid the calling of the PCR reads with MiXCR, one entry per CDR3 protein. Of tens of thousands of distinct CDR3 sequences listed, 25% are singletons. Sequencing was carried out using naive CD8+ T cells from blood, with Jurkat cell RNA spiked in. Subset described: FACS-sorted CD8+CD4-CCR7+CD45RA+ naive T cells. These receptors came from a human donor in good health. Some libraries in this study had Jurkat cell RNA spiked in.

Worth noting for this clonotype: A much more abundant neighbour one base away suggests this may be a read error. The genes are TRBV7-9 and TRBJ2-2; 8 bases are a match to TRBD1. The length of the CDR3 is 15 residues. After removal of 8 bases from V and 9 bases from J, the junction contained 14 bases not matched to a gene. Per the germline V gene, CDR1 is SEHNR and CDR2 is FQNEAQ (reference sequence). Here the CDR3 reads CASSSTGVIARELFF. CDR3 nucleotides: TGTGCCAGCTCGTCGACAGGGGTGATAGCCAGGGAGCTGTTTTTT.

This clonotype showed up many times. The chain recombines TRBV7-9 with TRBJ1-1, with 8 positions matching TRBD1. The CDR3 consists of 15 residues. Germline V CDR1 and CDR2: SEHNR, FQNEAQ (reference sequence). V lost 5 bases, J lost 1 base, and 6 bases stayed unmatched. The CDR3 spells CASSHGTGKNTEAFF. The CDR3 bases are TGTGCCAGCAGCCACGGGACAGGCAAGAACACTGAAGCTTTCTTT.

As regards this clonotype: At one of its ends the junction is not consistent with the germline gene, which may arise from a read error. This chain uses TRBV29-1 with TRBJ2-3; either TRBD1 or TRBD2 may fit D (5 bases each). The germline gives CDR1 SQVTM, CDR2 ANQGSEA. This CDR3 comprises 14 residues. CDR3: CSVEGDGNPGTQYF. The CDR3 nucleotides read TGCAGCGTTGAGGGGGATGGAAACCCGGGTACGCAATATTTT.

The chain has TRBV19 and TRBJ2-7; 7 bases map to TRBD1. J was trimmed by 4 bases and V by 9 bases; bases with no gene match: 9. Germline loops: CDR1 LNHDA, CDR2 SQIVND (reference sequence). The CDR3 contains 13 residues. This CDR3 reads CASETGNGYEQYF. CDR3 in DNA: TGTGCCAGCGAGACAGGGAATGGATACGAGCAGTACTTC.

This clonotype was detected many times. At one boundary the junction diverges from the germline segment, which might be a read error. The chain recombines TRBV6-5 with TRBJ2-6, with 9 bases that match TRBD1. The CDR3 has 17 amino acids. The germline CDR1 and CDR2 sequences are MNHEY and SVGAGI. CDR3 bases: TGTGCCAGCAGTTACTCGTCTTTGGAGACAGGGGGCAACGTCCTGACTTTC. Its translation is CASSYSSLETGGNVLTF.

The genes are TRBV7-9 and TRBJ1-1; D remains ambiguous. Trimming pared 1 base from V and 5 bases from J, leaving 17 bases between. CDR1 is SEHNR and CDR2 is FQNEAQ in the germline V gene (reference sequence). The CDR3 sequence is 16 residues long. This CDR3 reads CASSLGITSILTEAFF. CDR3 sequence (DNA): TGTGCCAGCAGCTTAGGGATTACTAGCATTTTAACTGAAGCTTTCTTT.

Concerning this clonotype: This may arise from a read error, as a much more abundant clone is one base away. The rearrangement uses TRBV4-3 and TRBJ1-1, with a tentative D call TRBD1 (5 bases). V lost 3 bases and J 4 bases, leaving 15 bases between the germline ends. Germline V gene sequence: CDR1 LGHNA, CDR2 YSLEER. There are 15 residues in the CDR3. The DNA of the CDR3 is TGCGCCAGCAGCCAGCGCACCTTCGGGGCCACTGAAGCTTTCTTT. Protein product: CASSQRTFGATEAFF.

The V and J genes are TRBV6-2 or TRBV6-3 and TRBJ2-7; D tentatively fits TRBD1 or TRBD2 (5 bases each). This CDR3 comprises 15 residues. Trimming took 2 bases from V and 1 from J, leaving 12 bases between them. Germline-derived CDR1 and CDR2 are MNHEY and SVGEGT. The CDR3, as DNA: TGTGCCAGCAGTTACGAACGGGGCTTTTCCTACGAGCAGTACTTC. This gives the protein CASSYERGFSYEQYF.

This clonotype was counted many times. This sequence joins TRBV29-1 and TRBJ2-2; the match to TRBD2 covers 10 bases. CDR1 and CDR2 (germline): SQVTM, ANQGSEA. The CDR3 spans 16 residues. The V segment lost 4 bases and the J segment 6 bases; nucleotides outside the gene matches: 11. The CDR3 loop is CSVVLSGRAVSGELFF. The CDR3 coding sequence is TGCAGCGTTGTATTAAGCGGGAGGGCCGTCTCCGGGGAGCTGTTTTTT.

As concerns this clonotype: One end of the junction fails to match germline, which may point to a read error. V gene TRBV4-3 combines with J gene TRBJ1-6; unclear D gene. The CDR3 has 16 residues. Germline CDR1 is LGHNA and CDR2 is YSLEER. The CDR3 here is CASSQDESAAFSPPHF. The DNA of the CDR3 is TGCGCCAGCAGCCAAGATGAATCTGCTGCGTTTTCACCCCCCCACTTT.

Comment on this clonotype: A clone one base away is much larger, so this may be a read error. The chain couples TRBV6-2 or TRBV6-3 to TRBJ2-7; no firm D call. The CDR3 extends over 11 amino acids. Germline V gene lookup returns CDR1 MNHEY and CDR2 SVGEGT. The CDR3 nucleotides are TGTGCCAGTAGATACTCCAACGAGCAGTACTTC. This sequence encodes CASRYSNEQYF.

Regarding this clonotype: Germline is not matched at one junction end, which may reflect a read error. The CDR3 loop reads CASSQETGASSYERYF. Here the CDR3 DNA reads TGTGCCAGCAGCCAAGAGACAGGGGCCAGCTCCTACGAGCGGTACTTC. This sequence joins TRBV27 and TRBJ2-7; 8 positions match TRBD1. This CDR3 has 16 residues. Germline V gene data show CDR1 as MNHEY and CDR2 as SMNVEV (reference sequence).

About this clonotype itself: The missing conserved phenylalanine or tryptophan at the end of this CDR3 makes a read error likely. The V and J genes are TRBV11-2 and TRBJ1-2, with D perhaps TRBD1 (5 bases). V lost 0 bases and J lost 6, with 17 bases in between. The CDR3 loop spans 16 amino acids. Germline lookup yields CDR1 SGHAT and CDR2 FQNNGV. This CDR3 is CASSLDDMGQGNGYTS. In DNA, the CDR3 is TGTGCCAGCAGCTTAGATGATATGGGGCAGGGTAATGGCTACACCTCC.

This clonotype came up many times. The rearrangement joins TRBV7-9 to TRBJ2-7; 12 nucleotides line up with TRBD2. The CDR3 has 15 residues. Germline CDR1 and CDR2: SEHNR and FQNEAQ (reference sequence). V gave up 6 bases and J gave up 7 bases; unmatched junction bases: 10. CDR3 DNA: TGTGCCAGCAGTTCTAGCGGGAGGGACTGGCGGGAGCAGTACTTC. This translates into CASSSSGRDWREQYF.

The rearrangement uses TRBV5-6 and TRBJ1-1; D ambiguous. CDR3 length: 13 amino acids. Trimming took off 3 bases at V and 0 bases at J, with 6 bases between the two ends. Germline CDR1 reads SGHDT; CDR2 reads YYEEEE. The CDR3 is CASSCGLNTEAFF. CDR3 DNA sequence: TGTGCCAGCAGCTGTGGATTGAACACTGAAGCTTTCTTT.

This clonotype came up a few times. The chain combines TRBV4-1 with TRBJ1-1; TRBD1 might be the D (5 bases). Germline CDR1 is MGHRA and CDR2 is YSYEKL. This CDR3 has 15 residues. Trimming removed 4 bases from V and 2 bases from J, with 14 bases in between. CDR3 loop: CASSPYWQGNTEAFF. The CDR3 DNA follows: TGCGCCAGCAGCCCCTACTGGCAGGGAAACACTGAAGCTTTCTTT.

Details on this clonotype: A read error may explain this, as a much larger clone is one base away. V usage is TRBV11-2 and J usage is TRBJ2-3, with unresolved D. Germline lookup yields CDR1 SGHAT and CDR2 FQNNGV. The CDR3 runs to 14 residues. CDR3 sequence: CASSFMGNTDTRYF. The CDR3 nucleotides are TGTGCCAGCAGCTTCATGGGAAACACAGATACGCGGTATTTT.

J is TRBJ2-1 and V is TRBV4-1; D gene unclear. V was cut by 1 base and J by 6 bases, with 10 bases left in between. In germline, CDR1 is MGHRA, CDR2 YSYEKL. There are 14 residues in the CDR3. The CDR3 sequence: CASSQGPLSNEQFF. Written as DNA, the CDR3 is TGCGCCAGCAGCCAAGGACCCCTTTCCAATGAGCAGTTCTTC.

The chain joins TRBV28 to TRBJ2-7; 9 nucleotides align to TRBD1. Trimming at V came to 4 bases and at J to 2 bases, leaving 6 bases not matched to a gene. The CDR3 spans 15 residues. Germline lookup yields CDR1 MDHEN and CDR2 SYDVKM. The CDR3 here is CASSYPGQGTYEQYF. DNA for the CDR3: TGTGCCAGCAGTTATCCGGGACAGGGTACCTACGAGCAGTACTTC.